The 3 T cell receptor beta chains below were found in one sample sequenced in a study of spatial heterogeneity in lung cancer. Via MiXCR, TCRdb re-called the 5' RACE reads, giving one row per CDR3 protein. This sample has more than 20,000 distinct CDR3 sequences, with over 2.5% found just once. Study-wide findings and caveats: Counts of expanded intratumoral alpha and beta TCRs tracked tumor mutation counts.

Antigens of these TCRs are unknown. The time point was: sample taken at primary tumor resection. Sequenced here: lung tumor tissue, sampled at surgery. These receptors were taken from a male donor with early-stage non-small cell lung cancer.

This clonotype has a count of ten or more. The CDR3 sequence: CSGGELGLRFSTNEKLFF. The DNA of the CDR3 is TGCAGTGGGGGGGAGCTAGGACTTCGGTTTTCAACTAATGAAAAACTGTTTTTT. The chain carries TRBV20-1 and TRBJ1-4, with D perhaps matching TRBD1 (5 bases). The CDR3 runs to 18 residues. Trimming took off 7 bases at V and 0 bases at J, with 24 bases between the two ends. Germline assignment: CDR1 DFQATT and CDR2 SNEGSKA (reference sequence).

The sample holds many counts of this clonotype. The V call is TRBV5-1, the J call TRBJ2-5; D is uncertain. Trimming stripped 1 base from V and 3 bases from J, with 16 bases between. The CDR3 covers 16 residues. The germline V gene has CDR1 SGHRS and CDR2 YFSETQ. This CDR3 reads CASSLSSLVMKETQYF. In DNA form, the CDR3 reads TGCGCCAGCAGCTTGTCGTCCCTAGTTATGAAAGAGACCCAGTACTTC.

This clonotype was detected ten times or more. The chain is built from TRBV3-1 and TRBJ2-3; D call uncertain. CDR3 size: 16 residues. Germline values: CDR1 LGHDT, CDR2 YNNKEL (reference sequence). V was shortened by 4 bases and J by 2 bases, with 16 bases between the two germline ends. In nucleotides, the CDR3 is TGTGCCAGCAGCCGCAGCACGTGGGGAACCACAGATACGCAGTATTTT. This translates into CASSRSTWGTTDTQYF.